Each of the 31 T cell receptor beta chains below was sequenced from the same sample in a study of CD8 T cells in Susac syndrome. With random hexamers, reverse transcription was performed on roughly 0.45 to 1 ug of RNA. MiXCR was run by TCRdb on the immunoSEQ multiplex PCR reads, yielding one entry per CDR3 protein. The sample carries 45,000 or so distinct CDR3 sequences, 93% recorded once. The sequenced material came from CD8+ T cells from PBMCs. These receptors were collected from a human donor in good health.

The gene calls are TRBV3-1 and TRBJ2-7, with 7 positions matching TRBD2. The CDR3 sequence is 16 residues long. The junction had 12 bases not matched to a gene; V was cut back by 5 bases and J by 2 bases. CDR1 is LGHDT, CDR2 YNNKEL, per germline (reference sequence). CDR3 sequence reads: CASSESGGRPTYEQYF. CDR3 bases: TGTGCCAGCAGCGAAAGCGGCGGGAGACCTACCTACGAGCAGTACTTC.

This chain joins TRBV12-3 or TRBV12-4 and TRBJ2-2; no clear D gene. The CDR3 has 14 residues. Trimming cost V 3 bases and J 4 bases, with 9 bases left between them. The CDR3 loop is CASSLFSATGELFF. CDR3 bases: TGTGCCAGCAGTTTGTTCTCAGCCACCGGGGAGCTGTTTTTT.

This chain joins TRBV24-1 and TRBJ2-1; no firm D call. The CDR3 covers 10 residues. V was clipped by 9 bases and J by 8 bases, with 7 bases between them. Looked up from germline, CDR1 is KGHDR and CDR2 is SFDVKD. The CDR3 reads CATPNDEQFF. CDR3 nucleotides: TGTGCCACCCCCAACGATGAGCAGTTCTTC.

The rearrangement joins TRBV3-1 to TRBJ2-7; 7 nucleotides agree with TRBD2. After removal of 4 bases from V and 0 bases from J, the junction contained 3 bases not matched to a gene. CDR1 and CDR2 (germline): LGHDT, YNNKEL (reference sequence). The CDR3 has 14 amino acids. CDR3 sequence: CASSPTSDSYEQYF. CDR3 coding DNA: TGTGCCAGCAGCCCAACTAGCGACTCCTACGAGCAGTACTTC.

In DNA, the CDR3 is TGCAGCGTTGAGTTCGCATATGATGGCTACACCTTC. It yields the protein CSVEFAYDGYTF. The chain links TRBV29-1 to TRBJ1-2; D not certain. Trimming took off 3 bases at V and 6 bases at J, with 11 bases between the two ends. Germline CDR1 and CDR2: SQVTM and ANQGSEA. This CDR3 comprises 12 residues.

The rearrangement joins TRBV12-3 or TRBV12-4 to TRBJ2-7; TRBD1 aligns across 7 bases. The ends lost 5 bases at V and 5 bases at J; junction bases unmatched: 12. The CDR3 is 15 amino acids. DNA of the CDR3: TGTGCCAGCAGTGACAACAGGGGCGCTATCAACGAGCAGTACTTC. Translated, it gives CASSDNRGAINEQYF.

In this sample, this clonotype turned up once. The V call is TRBV27, the J call TRBJ1-5; 7 positions match TRBD1. V lost 6 bases, J lost 1 base, and 3 bases stayed unmatched. The CDR3 consists of 14 residues. Germline CDR1 and CDR2: MNHEY and SMNVEV (reference sequence). This chain's CDR3 is CASRAGQSNQPQHF. The CDR3 DNA is TGTGCCAGCAGAGCGGGACAGAGCAATCAGCCCCAGCATTTT.

DNA of the CDR3: TGTGCCAGCAGCCCCGTCAGCGGGAGCAGAACCGGGGAGCTGTTTTTT. As protein: CASSPVSGSRTGELFF. The chain is built from TRBV5-6 and TRBJ2-2; 8 nucleotides match TRBD2. Trimming cost V 4 bases and J 5 bases; bases outside gene matches: 10. Germline CDR1 and CDR2: SGHDT and YYEEEE. There are 16 residues in the CDR3.

CDR3 in DNA: TGTGCCAGCAGCTTGGAACAGGATGAGCAGTTCTTC. Translating it yields CASSLEQDEQFF. This sequence joins TRBV13 and TRBJ2-1; a weak D match, TRBD1 (5 bases). V was clipped by 3 bases and J by 8 bases, with 8 bases between them. CDR1 and CDR2 from the germline V gene are PRHDT and FYEKMQ (reference sequence). CDR3 length: 12 amino acids.

This clonotype turned up a few times. The chain uses TRBV20-1 and TRBJ2-2; no definite D call. The germline CDR1 and CDR2 sequences are DFQATT and SNEGSKA (reference sequence). With 6 bases removed from V and 1 base from J, the gap between germline ends came to 9 bases. This CDR3 spans 13 amino acids. The CDR3 bases are TGCAGTGCCCCTAGGGAGAACACCGGGGAGCTGTTTTTT. Translating it yields CSAPRENTGELFF.

This rearrangement joins TRBV19 to TRBJ2-5, with 8 bases identical to TRBD1. The CDR3 is made up of 15 amino acids. Germline V lookup: CDR1 LNHDA, CDR2 SQIVND (reference sequence). Germline trimming cut 5 bases from V and 5 bases from J; bases unmatched to any gene: 10. The CDR3 reads CASSLPTGGQETQYF. As DNA, the CDR3 is TGTGCCAGTAGTCTCCCTACAGGGGGTCAGGAGACCCAGTACTTC.

V and J are TRBV20-1 and TRBJ2-3; D may match TRBD1 or TRBD2 (5 bases each). The V gene's germline CDR1 is DFQATT and CDR2 SNEGSKA (reference sequence). This CDR3 contains 14 residues. DNA of the CDR3: TGCAGCGGAATTCGAGGGGAAAGCACAGATACGCAGTATTTT. Its protein product is CSGIRGESTDTQYF.

This sequence joins TRBV27 and TRBJ1-2, with D perhaps matching TRBD1 (5 bases). V was shortened by 7 bases and J by 0 bases, with 18 bases between the two germline ends. There are 16 residues in the CDR3. Germline V gives CDR1 MNHEY, CDR2 SMNVEV (reference sequence). CDR3 sequence: CASNPGGENPNYGYTF. Here the CDR3 DNA reads TGTGCCAGCAATCCTGGGGGGGAGAACCCTAACTATGGCTACACCTTC.

The chain combines TRBV5-6 with TRBJ2-5; 9 bases line up with TRBD1. After removal of 4 bases from V and 5 bases from J, the junction contained 9 bases not matched to a gene. This CDR3 spans 15 amino acids. From germline, CDR1 is SGHDT and CDR2 YYEEEE. CDR3 amino acids: CASSPLQGARETQYF. CDR3 coding DNA: TGTGCCAGCAGCCCCTTACAGGGGGCACGGGAGACCCAGTACTTC. The variable domain in full, with the rest retrieved from reference TRBV5-6 and TRBJ2-5, is DAGVTQSPTHLIKTRGQQVTLRCSPKSGHDTVSWYQQALGQGPQFIFQYYEEEERQRGNFPDRFSGHQFPNYSSELNVNALLLGDSALYLCASSPLQGARETQYFGPGTRLLVL.

The rearrangement joins TRBV19 to TRBJ2-1; D gene ambiguous. The length of the CDR3 is 12 residues. Germline V gene lookup returns CDR1 LNHDA and CDR2 SQIVND (reference sequence). V was clipped by 2 bases and J by 9 bases, with 8 bases between them. CDR3 sequence: CASSINTFEQFF. The CDR3 nucleotides are TGTGCCAGTAGTATAAATACTTTTGAGCAGTTCTTC.

The chain combines TRBV28 with TRBJ2-2, with 7 bases lining up with TRBD1. The germline CDR1 and CDR2 sequences are MDHEN and SYDVKM. This CDR3 is built from 16 residues. Trimming removed 4 bases from V and 2 bases from J; junction bases left unmatched: 7. The chain's CDR3 is CASSSNRQGNTGELFF. The CDR3 DNA reads as TGTGCCAGCAGTTCAAACCGACAGGGCAACACCGGGGAGCTGTTTTTT.

V usage is TRBV12-3 or TRBV12-4 and J usage is TRBJ2-2, with D possibly being TRBD1 (6 bases). Trimming removed 5 bases at V and 5 bases at J, with 12 bases between. CDR3 size: 14 residues. The CDR3 bases are TGTGCCAGCAGTCTAACCGACAGGACCGGGGAGCTGTTTTTT. Amino acids: CASSLTDRTGELFF.

The V and J genes are TRBV27 and TRBJ1-2; no clear D. The germline V and J ends were trimmed by 8 bases and 0 bases, with 10 bases remaining between them. The CDR3 extends over 13 amino acids. Germline V CDR1 and CDR2: MNHEY, SMNVEV (reference sequence). CDR3 bases: TGTGCCAGCGCCCCGGGAGCTAACTATGGCTACACCTTC. Encoded protein: CASAPGANYGYTF.

The V call is TRBV12-3 or TRBV12-4, the J call TRBJ2-7; unclear D gene. There are 12 residues in the CDR3. Trimming took off 5 bases at V and 3 bases at J, with 8 bases between the two ends. The CDR3 nucleotides are TGTGCCAGCAGTGGCCCAGGCTACGAGCAGTACTTC. This encodes CASSGPGYEQYF.

This chain connects TRBV5-1 to TRBJ2-2; 9 positions agree with TRBD1. Germline V lookup: CDR1 SGHRS, CDR2 YFSETQ. The CDR3 sequence is 17 residues long. Losses at the gene ends were 4 bases for V and 5 bases for J; bases not matched to a gene: 12. The CDR3 loop reads CASSLSRDRARTGELFF. The CDR3 region has the DNA TGCGCCAGCAGCCTCTCCCGGGACAGGGCGCGGACCGGGGAGCTGTTTTTT.

The V gene is TRBV7-9, the J gene TRBJ2-2; 14 nucleotides line up with TRBD2. Germline V gene lookup returns CDR1 SEHNR and CDR2 FQNEAQ (reference sequence). Unmatched junction bases numbered 12, after V lost 5 bases and J lost 4 bases. There are 19 residues in the CDR3. The CDR3 region has the DNA TGTGCCAGCAGCACCTTGACTAGCGGGAGGGCCGCGGTCACCGGGGAGCTGTTTTTT. Translating gives CASSTLTSGRAAVTGELFF.

The chain has TRBV12-3 or TRBV12-4 and TRBJ2-5; D gene unclear. The CDR3 length is 14 residues. With 1 base removed from V and 1 base from J, the gap between germline ends came to 7 bases. The CDR3 bases are TGTGCCAGCAGTTTAGGGCAGTTCCAAGAGACCCAGTACTTC. As protein: CASSLGQFQETQYF.

The chain is built from TRBV14 and TRBJ1-2; D uncertain. V lost 1 base and J lost 7, with 10 bases in between. The CDR3 runs 13 residues. Germline CDR1 is SGHDN and CDR2 is FVKESK. The CDR3 DNA is TGTGCCAGCAGCCAAGTACAGAAGGGTGGCTACACCTTC. It specifies CASSQVQKGGYTF.

The chain uses TRBV11-2 and TRBJ2-7; no firm D call. This CDR3 contains 12 residues. The V end was cut by 5 bases, the J end by 3 bases, with 8 bases between. The germline V gene encodes CDR1 SGHAT and CDR2 FQNNGV. The chain's CDR3 is CASSPWDYEQYF. Here the CDR3 DNA reads TGTGCCAGCAGCCCCTGGGACTACGAGCAGTACTTC.

The genes are TRBV23-1 and TRBJ1-1; no definite D call. TRBV23-1 is an ORF, with its function uncertain. V lost 4 bases, J lost 1 base, and 4 bases lay in between. The CDR3 consists of 12 residues. CDR3 nucleotides: TGCGCCAGCAGTCGCCCGAACACTGAAGCTTTCTTT. Its translation: CASSRPNTEAFF.

This CDR3 reads CATSRGLAGTGETQYF. The CDR3 DNA is TGTGCCACCAGCAGAGGACTAGCGGGGACGGGGGAGACCCAGTACTTC. The chain carries TRBV15 and TRBJ2-5; 11 bases line up with TRBD2. Germline loops: CDR1 LNHNV, CDR2 YYDKDF (reference sequence). V was pared by 1 base and J by 5 bases, with 6 bases of the junction left unmatched. CDR3 size: 16 residues.

This clonotype appeared a few times. This rearrangement joins TRBV4-1 to TRBJ2-2; 7 positions match TRBD1. This CDR3 has 14 residues. The J segment lost 5 bases and the V segment lost 6 bases, leaving 6 bases of the junction unmatched. Germline V gene data show CDR1 as MGHRA and CDR2 as YSYEKL. CDR3 loop: CASSLSQGTGELFF. The CDR3, as DNA: TGCGCCAGCAGTCTTTCACAGGGGACCGGGGAGCTGTTTTTT.

This rearrangement joins TRBV27 to TRBJ2-2, with TRBD2 matching over 7 bases. There are 17 residues in the CDR3. With V trimmed by 1 base and J by 0 bases, 5 bases remained unmatched. From germline, CDR1 is MNHEY and CDR2 SMNVEV (reference sequence). This CDR3 is CASSLLSGGTNTGELFF. The CDR3, as DNA: TGTGCCAGCAGTTTATTATCGGGGGGTACGAACACCGGGGAGCTGTTTTTT.

This clonotype has only one observation. The chain is built from TRBV7-6 and TRBJ2-7, with D maybe TRBD1 (5 bases). The V and J ends lost 1 base and 6 bases respectively, with 13 bases between them. The CDR3 covers 14 residues. The germline gives CDR1 SGHVS, CDR2 FNYEAQ. CDR3 loop: CASSLGGSQVEQYF. The CDR3 DNA sequence: TGTGCCAGCAGCTTAGGGGGCTCCCAGGTCGAGCAGTACTTC.

V is TRBV3-1 and J is TRBJ1-5, with D unclear. V lost 4 bases and J 4 bases, leaving 5 bases between the germline ends. Germline V gene lookup returns CDR1 LGHDT and CDR2 YNNKEL (reference sequence). CDR3 size: 12 residues. CDR3 residues: CASSPGNQPQHF. CDR3 nucleotides: TGTGCCAGCAGCCCGGGGAATCAGCCCCAGCATTTT.

This chain uses TRBV7-9 with TRBJ2-3, with TRBD2 matching 13 bases. The CDR3 runs 18 residues. Germline V lookup: CDR1 SEHNR, CDR2 FQNEAQ (reference sequence). The V segment lost 1 base and the J segment 1 base; nucleotides outside the gene matches: 5. The CDR3 spells CASSLGTSGSFGTDTQYF. The CDR3 coding sequence is TGTGCCAGCAGCTTAGGGACTAGCGGGAGTTTCGGCACAGATACGCAGTATTTT.